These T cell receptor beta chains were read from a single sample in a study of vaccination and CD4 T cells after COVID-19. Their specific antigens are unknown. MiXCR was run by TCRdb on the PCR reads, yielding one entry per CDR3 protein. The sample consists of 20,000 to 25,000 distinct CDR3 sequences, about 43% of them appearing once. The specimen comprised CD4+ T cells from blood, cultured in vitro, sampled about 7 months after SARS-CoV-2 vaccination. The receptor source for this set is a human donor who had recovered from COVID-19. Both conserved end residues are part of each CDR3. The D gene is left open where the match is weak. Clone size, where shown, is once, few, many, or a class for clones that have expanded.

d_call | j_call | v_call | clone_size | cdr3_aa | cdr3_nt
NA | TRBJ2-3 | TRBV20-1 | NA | CSARANSDTDTQYF | TGCAGTGCTAGAGCAAATAGCGACACAGATACGCAGTATTTT
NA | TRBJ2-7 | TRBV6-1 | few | CASRLGQGSYEQYF | TGTGCCAGCAGATTAGGTCAAGGAAGTTACGAGCAGTACTTC
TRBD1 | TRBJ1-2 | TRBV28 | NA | CASSYGLRTGNYGYTF | TGTGCCAGCAGTTATGGTTTAAGGACAGGAAACTATGGCTACACCTTC
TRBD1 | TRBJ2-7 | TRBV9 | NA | CASSVGMTGKTEQYF | TGTGCCAGCAGCGTAGGGATGACAGGGAAGACCGAGCAGTACTTC
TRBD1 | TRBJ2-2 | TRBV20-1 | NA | CSASPFPPTSSRTGGGELFF | TGCAGTGCTAGCCCCTTTCCCCCTACTAGCAGCCGAACAGGGGGCGGGGAGCTGTTTTTT
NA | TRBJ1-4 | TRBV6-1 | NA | CASSEAPDSRNEKLFF | TGTGCCAGCAGTGAGGCTCCGGACAGCCGAAATGAAAAACTGTTTTTT
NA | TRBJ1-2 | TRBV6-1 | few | CASSEAEFNYGYTF | TGTGCCAGCAGTGAAGCTGAATTCAACTATGGCTACACCTTC
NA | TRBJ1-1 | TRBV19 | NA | CASSMKFVRDRAEAFF | TGTGCCAGTAGTATGAAGTTTGTGAGGGATCGGGCTGAAGCTTTCTTT
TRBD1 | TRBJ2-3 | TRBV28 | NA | CASSPWTGGTDTQYF | TGTGCCAGCAGTCCATGGACAGGGGGCACAGATACGCAGTATTTT
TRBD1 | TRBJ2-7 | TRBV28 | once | CASSLGQGSYEQYF | TGTGCCAGCAGTTTGGGACAGGGGTCCTACGAGCAGTACTTC
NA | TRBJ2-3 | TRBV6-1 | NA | CASSEAADTQYF | TGTGCCAGCAGTGAAGCGGCAGATACGCAGTATTTT
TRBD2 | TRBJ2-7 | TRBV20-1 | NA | CSAPMASGRVSAYEQYF | TGCAGTGCCCCAATGGCTAGCGGGAGGGTTTCTGCCTACGAGCAGTACTTC
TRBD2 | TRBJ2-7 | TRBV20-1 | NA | CSASRGRAYEQYF | TGCAGTGCTAGCCGTGGGAGGGCCTACGAGCAGTACTTC
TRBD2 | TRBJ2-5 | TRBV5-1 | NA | CASTPPTGGLAGLVGTQYF | TGCGCCAGCACCCCCCCCACGGGAGGCCTAGCGGGATTGGTAGGGACCCAGTACTTC
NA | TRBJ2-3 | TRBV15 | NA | CATSRDRRTDTQYF | TGTGCCACCAGCAGAGATAGGCGCACAGATACGCAGTATTTT
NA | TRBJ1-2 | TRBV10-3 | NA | CAISESGTGIRGYTF | TGTGCCATCAGTGAGTCGGGGACGGGAATCCGCGGCTACACCTTC
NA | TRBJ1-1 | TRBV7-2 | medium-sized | CASSADMNTEAFF | TGTGCCAGCAGCGCGGACATGAACACTGAAGCTTTCTTT
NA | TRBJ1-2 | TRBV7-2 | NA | CASSSDRYYGYTF | TGTGCCAGCAGCTCCGACAGATACTATGGCTACACCTTC
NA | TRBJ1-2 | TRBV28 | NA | CASSFAAGYGYTF | TGTGCCAGCAGTTTTGCGGCAGGGTATGGCTACACCTTC
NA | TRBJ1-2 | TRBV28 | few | CASREPGGRENGYTF | TGTGCCAGCAGGGAGCCTGGGGGGCGGGAGAATGGCTACACCTTC
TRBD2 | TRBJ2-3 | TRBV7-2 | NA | CASSLNSGRGDTQYF | TGTGCCAGCAGCTTAAACAGCGGGAGGGGCGATACGCAGTATTTT
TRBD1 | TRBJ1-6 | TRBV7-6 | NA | CASSLSGGNSPLHF | TGTGCCAGCAGCTTATCAGGGGGTAATTCACCCCTCCACTTT
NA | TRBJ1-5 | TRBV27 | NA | CASSARPSHNQPQHF | TGTGCCAGCAGTGCCCGTCCCAGCCATAATCAGCCCCAGCATTTT
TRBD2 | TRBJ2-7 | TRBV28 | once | CASSVLAVYEQYF | TGTGCCAGCAGTGTGCTAGCGGTATACGAGCAGTACTTC
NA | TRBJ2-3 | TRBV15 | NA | CATSRVRGATDTQYF | TGTGCCACCAGCAGAGTACGGGGCGCTACAGATACGCAGTATTTT
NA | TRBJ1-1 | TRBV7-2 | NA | CASSLVSVNTEAFF | TGTGCCAGCAGCTTAGTTTCAGTGAACACTGAAGCTTTCTTT
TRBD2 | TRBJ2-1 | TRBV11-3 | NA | CASSLAAGAEQFF | TGTGCCAGCAGCTTAGCAGCGGGAGCTGAGCAGTTCTTC
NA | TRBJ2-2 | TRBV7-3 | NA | CASSPWGNTGELFF | TGTGCCAGCAGCCCGTGGGGAAACACCGGGGAGCTGTTTTTT
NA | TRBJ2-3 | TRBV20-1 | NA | CSARDPSADTQYF | TGCAGTGCTAGAGACCCTAGCGCGGATACGCAGTATTTT
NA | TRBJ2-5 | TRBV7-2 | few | CASSLAHGGGQETQYF | TGTGCCAGCAGCTTAGCGCACGGGGGAGGCCAAGAGACCCAGTACTTC
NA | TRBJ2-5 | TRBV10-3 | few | CAISESGSQETQYF | TGTGCCATCAGTGAGTCGGGATCCCAAGAGACCCAGTACTTC
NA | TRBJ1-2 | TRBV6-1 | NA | CASTGGQRGYTF | TGTGCCAGCACCGGGGGGCAGCGGGGCTACACCTTC
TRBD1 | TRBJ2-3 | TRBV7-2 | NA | CASKRDRGPDTQYF | TGTGCCAGCAAACGGGACAGGGGGCCCGATACGCAGTATTTT
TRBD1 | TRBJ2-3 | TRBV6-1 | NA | CASSRQGSLADTQYF | TGTGCCAGCAGTCGACAGGGTTCGTTAGCAGATACGCAGTATTTT
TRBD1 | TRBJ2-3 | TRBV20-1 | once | CSARGDRPYSTDTQYF | TGCAGTGCTAGAGGGGACAGGCCCTATAGCACAGATACGCAGTATTTT
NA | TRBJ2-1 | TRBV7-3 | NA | CASSPGWSYNEQFF | TGTGCCAGCAGCCCAGGCTGGAGCTACAATGAGCAGTTCTTC
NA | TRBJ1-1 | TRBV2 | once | CASIGRGIGTEAFF | TGTGCCAGCATCGGAAGGGGGATTGGTACTGAAGCTTTCTTT
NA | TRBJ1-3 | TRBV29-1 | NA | CSVTRSNGNTIYF | TGCAGCGTGACCAGGAGTAATGGAAACACCATATATTTT
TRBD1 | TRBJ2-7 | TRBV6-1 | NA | CASRAGQGFSYEQYF | TGTGCCAGCAGAGCGGGACAGGGTTTCTCCTACGAGCAGTACTTC
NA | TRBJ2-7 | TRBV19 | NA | CASSIVADPSSYEQYF | TGTGCCAGTAGTATAGTGGCGGATCCGAGCTCCTACGAGCAGTACTTC
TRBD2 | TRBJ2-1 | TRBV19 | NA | CASSRLAGGNEQFF | TGTGCCAGTAGTCGGCTAGCGGGAGGGAATGAGCAGTTCTTC
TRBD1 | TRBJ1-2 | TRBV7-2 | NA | CASSPRTGNYGYTF | TGTGCCAGCAGCCCCCGGACAGGGAACTATGGCTACACCTTC
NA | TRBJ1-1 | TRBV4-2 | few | CASSPGSSSGEAFF | TGTGCCAGCAGCCCCGGGAGCAGTTCTGGTGAAGCTTTCTTT
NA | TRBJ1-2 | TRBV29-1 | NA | CSVDRDGYTF | TGCAGCGTTGACCGGGATGGCTACACCTTC
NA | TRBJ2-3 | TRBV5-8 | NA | CATTRGGSGITDTQYF | TGTGCCACCACCAGGGGGGGGAGCGGGATCACAGATACGCAGTATTTT
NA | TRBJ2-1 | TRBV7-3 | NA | CASSLLGYNEQFF | TGTGCCAGCAGCTTACTAGGCTACAATGAGCAGTTCTTC
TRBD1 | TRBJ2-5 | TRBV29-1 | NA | CSVTWTGSGQETQYF | TGCAGCGTTACCTGGACAGGGTCGGGTCAAGAGACCCAGTACTTC
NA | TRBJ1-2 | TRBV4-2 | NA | CASSQDGLQKYGYTF | TGTGCCAGCAGCCAAGATGGTTTACAGAAGTATGGCTACACCTTC
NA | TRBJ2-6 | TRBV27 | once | CASSSGPGANVLTF | TGTGCCAGCTCCTCAGGGCCTGGGGCCAACGTCCTGACTTTC
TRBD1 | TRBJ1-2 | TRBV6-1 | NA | CASSTGTAYGYTF | TGTGCCAGCAGTACCGGGACAGCCTATGGCTACACCTTC
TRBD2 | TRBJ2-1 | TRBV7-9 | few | CASSRLAGVGSEQFF | TGTGCCAGCAGCCGACTAGCGGGAGTGGGCAGTGAGCAGTTCTTC
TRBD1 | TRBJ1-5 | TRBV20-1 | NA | CSARETGHSNQPQHF | TGCAGTGCTAGAGAGACAGGGCATAGCAATCAGCCCCAGCATTTT
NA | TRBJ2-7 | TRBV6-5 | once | CASSYSADGSYEQYF | TGTGCCAGCAGTTACTCAGCGGACGGCTCCTACGAGCAGTACTTC